The subject of this entry is one TCR beta chain. Its antigen is still unknown. Using immunoSEQ multiplex PCR, the repertoire was profiled, and TCRdb retains in-frame clones only, with some absent. The sample holds about 64,000 clones, 74% seen once. The data stem from a study of a mutant IDH1 vaccine in newly diagnosed glioma. The time point denotes: week 35, safety follow-up. Every single dose of the vaccine, 300 ug of mutant IDH1 20-mer peptide, came with topical imiquimod. The germline V and J ends were trimmed by 1 base and 7 bases, with 10 bases remaining between them. The CDR3 consists of 14 residues. Germline V gives CDR1 MNHNS, CDR2 SASEGT.

The source of this sequence is a man aged 50 to 59 with glioma. The sample in question was PBMCs, obtained from a glioma patient whose treatment included an IDH1 peptide vaccine. V and J are TRBV6-1 and TRBJ1-4; D is perhaps TRBD1 (5 bases). CDR3 nucleotide sequence: TGTGCCAGCAGTGAAGGTTCAGGGTCTGAAAAACTGTTTTTT. Residues: CASSEGSGSEKLFF.